The 25 T cell receptor beta chains below all came from one sample that was sequenced in a study of blood T cell repertoires in COVID-19. This table comes from immunoSEQ multiplex PCR, and its TCRdb copy is limited to in-frame clones, with some not included. The sample has fewer than 250,000 clones, about 87% seen once. Sequencing used PBMCs or T cells enriched from blood (not recorded which). All receptors come from a woman in her 30s with acute COVID-19.

The chain carries TRBV7-9 and TRBJ1-1; 7 nucleotides agree with TRBD1. The CDR3 totals 16 residues. Germline V gene lookup returns CDR1 SEHNR and CDR2 FQNEAQ (reference sequence). J gave up 0 bases and V 7 bases, and 11 bases lay outside the gene matches. In nucleotides, the CDR3 is TGTGCCAGCAACCACAAGGGACAGTACATGAACACTGAAGCTTTCTTT. This sequence encodes CASNHKGQYMNTEAFF.

This clone appeared once. The chain employs TRBV11-2 and TRBJ1-4; 12 nucleotides line up with TRBD1. CDR1 is SGHAT, CDR2 FQNNGV, per germline. The length of the CDR3 is 17 residues. With V trimmed by 1 base and J by 7 bases, 7 bases remained unmatched. The CDR3 nucleotides are TGTGCCAGCAGCTTAGTCCTGGGACAGGGGGCAGGTGAAAAACTGTTTTTT. Its protein is CASSLVLGQGAGEKLFF. The variable domain in full, with the rest retrieved from reference TRBV11-2 and TRBJ1-4, is EAGVAQSPRYKIIEKRQSVAFWCNPISGHATLYWYQQILGQGPKLLIQFQNNGVVDDSQLPKDRFSAERLKGVDSTLKIQPAKLEDSAVYLCASSLVLGQGAGEKLFFGSGTQLSVL.

The chain is built from TRBV6-6 and TRBJ1-2; D unclear. The CDR3 runs 14 residues. The ends were cut back, 2 bases at V and 4 bases at J, with 11 bases in the middle. Germline assignment: CDR1 MNHNY and CDR2 SVGAGI (reference sequence). CDR3 protein: CASSYEGIGYGYTF. The CDR3 nucleotides read TGTGCCAGCAGTTACGAGGGCATAGGCTATGGCTACACCTTC.

This chain joins TRBV12-3 or TRBV12-4 and TRBJ2-7; D may be TRBD2 (5 bases). The CDR3 extends over 13 amino acids. V lost 0 bases and J 6 bases, leaving 9 bases between the germline ends. The CDR3 protein is CASSLAGVAEQYF. The CDR3 region has the DNA TGTGCCAGCAGTTTAGCCGGGGTGGCCGAGCAGTACTTC.

V usage is TRBV6-5 and J usage is TRBJ2-1, with a weak D call TRBD2 (7 bases). Germline CDR1 MNHEY, CDR2 SVGAGI. The CDR3 is made up of 14 amino acids. Trimming shortened V by 2 bases and J by 8 bases, and 13 bases separated the two germline ends. CDR3: CASSYDGGLYEQFF. CDR3 sequence (DNA): TGTGCCAGCAGTTACGACGGGGGGCTGTATGAGCAGTTCTTC.

This chain uses TRBV2 with TRBJ1-1; a possible D gene is TRBD1 (5 bases). Germline V gene sequence: CDR1 SNHLY, CDR2 FYNNEI. This CDR3 has 14 residues. Trimming took 4 bases from V and 6 from J, leaving 15 bases between them. The CDR3 region is CASSAPVRGSEAFF. The DNA of the CDR3 is TGTGCCAGCAGTGCACCTGTTAGGGGATCTGAAGCTTTCTTT.

This clone showed up just a few times. The V call is TRBV6-2 or TRBV6-3, the J call TRBJ1-2; 8 nucleotides line up with TRBD1. Germline V gene data show CDR1 as MNHEY and CDR2 as SVGEGT. V was clipped by 0 bases and J by 6 bases; unmatched bases: 12. The CDR3 covers 17 residues. The CDR3 sequence is CASSYSSPRRGQDGYTF. In DNA, the CDR3 is TGTGCCAGCAGTTACTCGAGTCCCCGCAGGGGGCAAGATGGCTACACCTTC.

This clone was detected only once. The gene calls are TRBV6-2 or TRBV6-3 and TRBJ2-3, with D possibly matching TRBD2 (7 bases). Germline V gene data show CDR1 as MNHEY and CDR2 as SVGEGT. The CDR3 has 16 amino acids. Trimming pared 5 bases from V and 2 bases from J, leaving 17 bases between. The CDR3 reads CASSVGAGALTDTQYF. The CDR3 bases are TGTGCCAGCAGTGTGGGGGCGGGGGCCCTCACAGATACGCAGTATTTT.

The table lists this clone with a count of one. The chain combines TRBV5-1 with TRBJ2-5, with 10 positions matching TRBD1. This CDR3 is built from 15 residues. CDR1 and CDR2 (germline): SGHRS, YFSETQ. After removal of 0 bases from V and 5 bases from J, the junction contained 4 bases not matched to a gene. The CDR3 DNA sequence: TGCGCCAGCAGCTTGGGCCCGACAGGGGGCGAGACCCAGTACTTC. Amino acid sequence: CASSLGPTGGETQYF.

The V call is TRBV6-5, the J call TRBJ1-1, with TRBD1 matching 8 bases. This CDR3 has 13 amino acids. Germline assignment: CDR1 MNHEY and CDR2 SVGAGI. V was clipped by 8 bases and J by 1 base; unmatched bases: 3. The CDR3 DNA sequence: TGTGCCAGCCTAACAGGGGGGAACACTGAAGCTTTCTTT. The encoded protein is CASLTGGNTEAFF.

The chain uses TRBV5-1 and TRBJ2-1; D may be TRBD1 (7 bases). The CDR3 extends over 13 amino acids. Germline V gives CDR1 SGHRS, CDR2 YFSETQ. V was pared by 3 bases and J by 9 bases, with 13 bases between. This CDR3 reads CASSSGTAGEQFF. The CDR3 coding sequence is TGCGCCAGCAGCTCCGGGACAGCGGGTGAGCAGTTCTTC.

The rearrangement joins TRBV4-1 to TRBJ2-5; TRBD2 matches 10 bases. The CDR3 covers 17 residues. Germline V lookup: CDR1 MGHRA, CDR2 YSYEKL. Trimming took 4 bases from V and 5 from J; bases not matched to a gene: 13. CDR3 protein: CASSPTPLAGVDETQYF. The CDR3 DNA reads TGCGCCAGCAGCCCAACCCCTCTAGCGGGGGTAGACGAGACCCAGTACTTC.

The chain combines TRBV3-1 (or the pseudogene TRBV3-2) with TRBJ1-2; 9 positions match TRBD1. The germline V gene encodes CDR1 LGHDT and CDR2 YNNKEL (reference sequence). Trimming took 3 bases from V and 4 from J; bases not matched to a gene: 6. This CDR3 is 15 amino acids long. CDR3 sequence (DNA): TGTGCCAGCAGCCAGTCGGGACAGGGAATCTATGGCTACACCTTC. Amino acid sequence: CASSQSGQGIYGYTF.

This chain uses TRBV5-1 with TRBJ1-1, with a tentative D call TRBD1 (5 bases). This CDR3 is 15 amino acids long. The V gene's germline CDR1 is SGHRS and CDR2 YFSETQ. V dropped 4 bases and J dropped 2 bases, with 15 bases sitting between them. The CDR3 DNA reads as TGCGCCAGCAGCCTAAATATTCAGGGAAACACTGAAGCTTTCTTT. Encoded protein: CASSLNIQGNTEAFF.

This clone came up once. The V gene is TRBV30, the J gene TRBJ2-7; D is possibly TRBD2 (7 bases). This CDR3 has 16 residues. Trimming removed 1 base at V and 2 bases at J, with 18 bases between. Germline values: CDR1 GTSNPN, CDR2 SVGIG (reference sequence). CDR3 in amino acids: CAWSALRGGAPYEQYF. In DNA form, the CDR3 reads TGTGCCTGGAGTGCACTTAGGGGGGGGGCTCCCTACGAGCAGTACTTC.

CDR3 DNA: TGTGCCTGGACGGCAACAGGGGGTAGTACTGAAGCTTTCTTT. Translating it yields CAWTATGGSTEAFF. The chain joins TRBV30 to TRBJ1-1; 8 bases agree with TRBD1. Germline assignment: CDR1 GTSNPN and CDR2 SVGIG (reference sequence). The junction had 9 bases not matched to a gene; V was cut back by 4 bases and J by 5 bases. This CDR3 spans 14 amino acids.

The rearrangement uses TRBV11-2 and TRBJ1-6, with TRBD1 matching 8 bases. Germline-derived CDR1 and CDR2 are SGHAT and FQNNGV. After removal of 8 bases from V and 0 bases from J, the junction contained 15 bases not matched to a gene. CDR3 length: 19 amino acids. The CDR3 region is CASGTKQGARSSYNSPLHF. In nucleotides, the CDR3 is TGTGCCAGCGGAACCAAGCAGGGGGCGAGAAGCTCCTATAATTCACCCCTCCACTTT.

In this sample, this clone turned up a few times. The V and J genes are TRBV7-9 and TRBJ2-7; 12 bases fit TRBD1. Germline CDR1 and CDR2: SEHNR and FQNEAQ (reference sequence). With 4 bases clipped from V and 6 bases from J, the junction kept 7 bases outside the gene matches. CDR3 length: 15 amino acids. The CDR3 DNA reads as TGTGCCAGCAGCTCCTTCCGGGACAGGGGGCTCGAGCAGTACTTC. Translation gives CASSSFRDRGLEQYF. Based on the CDR3 plus reference TRBV7-9 and TRBJ2-7, the full variable domain is DTGVSQNPRHKITKRGQNVTFRCDPISEHNRLYWYRQTLGQGPEFLTYFQNEAQLEKSRLLSDRFSAERPKGSFSTLEIQRTEQGDSAMYLCASSSFRDRGLEQYFGPGTRLTVT.

This clone was counted ten times or more. The V and J genes are TRBV19 and TRBJ1-1; D is undetermined. V lost 10 bases and J 4 bases, leaving 10 bases between the germline ends. The CDR3 covers 11 residues. Per the germline V gene, CDR1 is LNHDA and CDR2 is SQIVND (reference sequence). Written as DNA, the CDR3 is TGTGCCACAGAATCAGGCACTGAAGCTTTCTTT. Translation: CATESGTEAFF.

V and J are TRBV5-1 and TRBJ2-5; D may be TRBD2 (5 bases). The CDR3 runs 12 residues. Germline CDR1 and CDR2: SGHRS and YFSETQ. V was clipped by 2 bases and J by 3 bases, with 5 bases between them. CDR3 sequence reads: CASSFGEETQYF. The CDR3 DNA reads as TGCGCCAGCAGCTTCGGGGAAGAGACCCAGTACTTC.

The CDR3 coding sequence is TGCGCCAGCAGCCACAAGGGGGCAGGGTTCTACGAGCAGTACTTC. This gives the protein CASSHKGAGFYEQYF. The V and J genes are TRBV4-1 and TRBJ2-7; 7 nucleotides agree with TRBD1. With V trimmed by 3 bases and J by 3 bases, 8 bases remained unmatched. CDR1 and CDR2 (germline): MGHRA, YSYEKL. The CDR3 runs 15 residues.

The chain couples TRBV2 to TRBJ1-1; the match to TRBD1 covers 9 bases. CDR3 length: 18 residues. Germline CDR1 is SNHLY and CDR2 is FYNNEI. V lost 2 bases, J lost 5 bases, and 15 bases stayed unmatched. CDR3 in DNA: TGTGCCAGCAGTGAATACGTCCCGGGACAGGGAAAGGGGACTGAAGCTTTCTTT. This translates into CASSEYVPGQGKGTEAFF.

This clone has a handful of counts. The chain recombines TRBV30 with TRBJ1-2; maybe TRBD1 (6 bases). The V end was cut by 2 bases, the J end by 6 bases, with 10 bases between. The CDR3 contains 12 residues. Germline V gene lookup returns CDR1 GTSNPN and CDR2 SVGIG (reference sequence). CDR3 sequence reads: CAWSRGGNGYTF. The CDR3 nucleotides read TGTGCCTGGAGTAGGGGGGGGAATGGCTACACCTTC.

This chain connects TRBV4-1 to TRBJ1-2; the D gene is possibly TRBD1 (5 bases). Trimming cost V 0 bases and J 7 bases, with 9 bases left between them. Germline values: CDR1 MGHRA, CDR2 YSYEKL. The CDR3 runs to 13 residues. CDR3 loop: CASSQDRVAGYTF. As DNA, the CDR3 is TGCGCCAGCAGCCAAGACAGGGTGGCTGGCTACACCTTC.

The V call is TRBV28, the J call TRBJ2-3, with a possible D match to TRBD1 (5 bases). Germline V gives CDR1 MDHEN, CDR2 SYDVKM. The CDR3 length is 15 residues. V lost 8 bases and J lost 4, with 19 bases in between. The chain's CDR3 is CASQSKGIGADTQYF. The CDR3 nucleotides read TGTGCCAGCCAATCTAAGGGGATCGGTGCAGATACGCAGTATTTT.